These T cell receptor beta chains were read from a single sample in a study of blood T cell repertoires in COVID-19. The data were produced by immunoSEQ multiplex PCR, yet TCRdb's version contains in-frame clones alone and is incomplete. The sample contains roughly 290,000 clones, approximately 90% of which appear only once. The sequencing sample was made of PBMCs or T cells enriched from blood (not recorded which). The receptors were gathered from a woman aged 40 to 50 who had recovered from COVID-19. CDR3s include the opening cysteine and the closing phenylalanine or tryptophan. A D gene is named only where the DNA matches it firmly. Clone size appears in some rows only: once, few, many, or a class for an expanded clone.

CDR3nt,CDR3aa,v_gene,abundance,j_gene,d_gene
TGCGCCAGCAGCCAAGAATACGCAGCGGGTTCCTACAATGAGCAGTTCTTC,CASSQEYAAGSYNEQFF,TRBV4-1,.,TRBJ2-1,.
TGTGCCAGCAGTCCCGGGACAGGAATTAATGGCTACACCTTC,CASSPGTGINGYTF,TRBV2,.,TRBJ1-2,TRBD1
TGTGCTAGCAGCCCGACGACTAGCGGGAGAGGTCTGTTCTTC,CASSPTTSGRGLFF,TRBV7-7,.,TRBJ2-1,TRBD2
TGTGCCAGCAGTTTGACAGGGATCACTGAGCAGTTCTTC,CASSLTGITEQFF,TRBV2,few,TRBJ2-1,TRBD1
TGTGCCAGTAGTACACGTGCAGGAACTCTATATGGCTACACCTTC,CASSTRAGTLYGYTF,TRBV19,.,TRBJ1-2,.
TGCGCCAGCGCAATAGACAGGGGTGACGAGCAGTACTTC,CASAIDRGDEQYF,TRBV5-1,.,TRBJ2-7,TRBD1
TGTGCCAGCAGGGACCGGGACAGGGGATCCTACGAGCAGTACTTC,CASRDRDRGSYEQYF,TRBV2,.,TRBJ2-7,TRBD1
TGTGCCAGCAGCCAAGATCTAGCGGGGGGGGAGTACTTC,CASSQDLAGGEYF,TRBV3-1/TRBV3-2,few,TRBJ2-7,TRBD2
TGTGCCAGTAGTACCAGCGGGAGAGGCGAGACCCAGTACTTC,CASSTSGRGETQYF,TRBV19,.,TRBJ2-5,TRBD2
TGTGCCGTAACTAGCGGGAGGGCCGCAGATACGCAGTATTTT,CAVTSGRAADTQYF,TRBV7-8,.,TRBJ2-3,TRBD2
TGCGCCAGCAGCCAAGAAACGGGGGTGCAGTTCTTC,CASSQETGVQFF,TRBV4-3,many,TRBJ2-1,.
TGTGCCAGCAGCCCGGGACTAGCGGGAGGGCCCAATTCCTACGAGCAGTACTTC,CASSPGLAGGPNSYEQYF,TRBV5-5,.,TRBJ2-7,TRBD2
TGTGCCAGCAGCAAAAGGACTAGCGGGAGTGGCCCCTACAATGAGCAGTTCTTC,CASSKRTSGSGPYNEQFF,TRBV6-2/TRBV6-3,.,TRBJ2-1,TRBD2
TGTGCCAGCTCACCACTTGCGGGACCGGGGGAGCAGTACTTC,CASSPLAGPGEQYF,TRBV18,few,TRBJ2-7,.
TGTGCCAGTAGTATAGTGTCAGGGGCGGTCAATCAGCCCCAGCATTTT,CASSIVSGAVNQPQHF,TRBV19,.,TRBJ1-5,.
TGTGCCTGGAGTGTTAGTTTACTAGCGGCGAACACCGGGGAGCTGTTTTTT,CAWSVSLLAANTGELFF,TRBV30,.,TRBJ2-2,TRBD2
TGTGCCAGCAGCCACCTATATCCCCCATCACGCGAAGTTTTCTTT,CASSHLYPPSREVFF,TRBV3-1/TRBV3-2,.,TRBJ1-1,.
TGTGCCAGCAGTAGTTACAGGGGTGGCACTGAAGCTTTCTTT,CASSSYRGGTEAFF,TRBV28,.,TRBJ1-1,TRBD1
TGTGCCAGCAGCTTAGATTTCAGGGGGTGTACCTTC,CASSLDFRGCTF,TRBV7-2,.,TRBJ1-2,TRBD1
TGTGCCAGCAGAACCAGACAGGATACGCAGTATTTT,CASRTRQDTQYF,TRBV28,.,TRBJ2-3,.
TGCGCCAGCAGCGGGGAGGGGAGCACTGAAGCTTTCTTT,CASSGEGSTEAFF,TRBV5-1,.,TRBJ1-1,.
TGTGCCAGCAGCCAAGGGCGGTGGGTTTCACCCCTCCACTTT,CASSQGRWVSPLHF,TRBV3-1/TRBV3-2,.,TRBJ1-6,.
TGTGCCAGCAGCGGGAGGACGTCGAACACCGGGGAGCTGTTTTTT,CASSGRTSNTGELFF,TRBV11-2,few,TRBJ2-2,.
TGTGCCAGCAGCCCCGGACACCAGGCGAGCTATGGCTACACCTTC,CASSPGHQASYGYTF,TRBV6-5,.,TRBJ1-2,.